This entry lists 18 T cell receptor beta chains sequenced from one sample in a study of shared clonotypes between healthy human individuals (dated by TCRdb to about 2020). To prepare the library, the immunoSEQ multiplex PCR assay was applied. The immuneACCESS repertoire file appears here via TCRdb, limited to in-frame rearrangements. These files lack a portion of the clones; in checked studies, under half of the deficit traces to unresolved V genes, and the cause of the others is not known. The sample yields about 490,000 clones; about three quarters were counted once. Jointly, the top ten make up approximately 13% of the sample. The sample was PBMCs. The receptors stem from a woman aged 40 to 50 in good health. Some clones in this sample may be carry-over from other donors' samples.

This chain connects TRBV29-1 to TRBJ2-7; D possibly corresponds to TRBD1 (6 bases). CDR1 SQVTM and CDR2 ANQGSEA come from the germline V gene. The CDR3 is 12 amino acids. Trimming removed 6 bases at V and 0 bases at J, with 9 bases between. The DNA of the CDR3 is TGCAGCGTCCCAGGGGACTCCTACGAGCAGTACTTC. Its translation is CSVPGDSYEQYF.

As to this clone: Other DNA sequences in the sample encode the same CDR3. CDR3 sequence: CASAYQETQYF. Written as DNA, the CDR3 is TGTGCCAGCGCCTATCAAGAGACCCAGTACTTC. The chain links TRBV2 to TRBJ2-5; D is ambiguous. Trimming removed 8 bases at V and 2 bases at J, with 6 bases between. Looked up from germline, CDR1 is SNHLY and CDR2 is FYNNEI. The CDR3 runs to 11 residues.

The chain recombines TRBV7-2 with TRBJ2-4, with 12 bases matching TRBD1. In germline, CDR1 is SGHTA, CDR2 FQGNSA. CDR3 length equals 18 residues. With V trimmed by 1 base and J by 6 bases, 10 bases remained unmatched. CDR3 sequence: CASSLEALGQGAGNIQYF. In DNA, the CDR3 is TGTGCCAGCAGCTTAGAGGCCCTGGGACAGGGGGCAGGAAACATTCAGTACTTC.

The chain links TRBV6-1 to TRBJ1-4; no clear D gene. The germline CDR1 and CDR2 sequences are MNHNS and SASEGT. V shed 0 bases and J shed 8 bases, with 4 bases lying between them. The CDR3 is 12 amino acids. CDR3 nucleotide sequence: TGTGCCAGCAGTGAAGCGCAGGAAAAACTGTTTTTT. Translated: CASSEAQEKLFF.

The chain couples TRBV6-5 to TRBJ2-1, with a possible D match to TRBD1 (5 bases). Looked up from germline, CDR1 is MNHEY and CDR2 is SVGAGI. This CDR3 region has 11 residues. V gave up 8 bases and J gave up 6 bases, with 8 bases separating them. CDR3 loop: CASAGSNEQFF. The CDR3 DNA reads TGTGCCAGCGCAGGGTCCAATGAGCAGTTCTTC.

This chain connects TRBV27 to TRBJ2-7, with 11 bases that match TRBD2. J gave up 2 bases and V 5 bases, and 8 bases lay outside the gene matches. The CDR3 is made up of 16 amino acids. Germline CDR1 reads MNHEY; CDR2 reads SMNVEV (reference sequence). The CDR3 coding sequence is TGTGCCAGCAGTCGACCACTAGCGGGAGTCCCCTACGAGCAGTACTTC. Residues: CASSRPLAGVPYEQYF.

Details on this clone: An end of the junction differs from the germline gene, which may be a read error. At the DNA level, this CDR3 is encoded by other sequences in the same sample as well. The chain has TRBV28 and TRBJ2-4; possible D gene TRBD1, 5 bases. The CDR3 sequence is 16 residues long. Germline assignment: CDR1 MDHEN and CDR2 SYDVKM. The CDR3 loop is CASSSGASGPKNIQYF. The DNA of the CDR3 is TGTGCTAGCAGTTCTGGGGCCAGTGGCCCCAAAAACATTCAGTACTTC. Full variable domain (outside the CDR3, taken from reference TRBV28 and TRBJ2-4): DVKVTQSSRYLVKRTGEKVFLECVQDMDHENMFWYRQDPGLGLRLIYFSYDVKMKEKGDIPEGYSVSREKKERFSLILESASTNQTSMYLCASSSGASGPKNIQYFGAGTRLSVL.

The chain has TRBV27 and TRBJ1-6; D not resolved. In germline, CDR1 is MNHEY, CDR2 SMNVEV (reference sequence). The CDR3 length is 13 residues. Trimming shortened V by 1 base and J by 10 bases, and 8 bases separated the two germline ends. CDR3 protein: CASSLYRNSPLHF. The CDR3 DNA sequence: TGTGCCAGCAGTTTATATCGGAACTCACCCCTCCACTTT.

This clone has more than one count but fewer than ten. Distinct nucleotide sequences in the sample also encode this CDR3. The J gene is TRBJ1-2, the V gene TRBV18; possible D gene TRBD1, 5 bases. Germline V gene data show CDR1 as KGHSH and CDR2 as LQKENI. The CDR3 length is 13 residues. With 2 bases removed from V and 6 bases from J, the gap between germline ends came to 10 bases. CDR3 DNA sequence: TGTGCCAGCTCACCATTTACGGGGGATGGCTACACCTTC. Protein sequence: CASSPFTGDGYTF. The variable domain in full, completed from reference TRBV18 and TRBJ1-2, reads NAGVMQNPRHLVRRRGQEARLRCSPMKGHSHVYWYRQLPEEGLKFMVYLQKENIIDESGMPKERFSAEFPKEGPSILRIQQVVRGDSAAYFCASSPFTGDGYTFGSGTRLTVV.

The V call is TRBV29-1, the J call TRBJ2-7, with 9 bases matching TRBD2. The V gene end was trimmed by 4 bases and the J gene end by 9 bases; junction bases not matched to a gene: 7. This CDR3 has 12 amino acids. Germline V gene data show CDR1 as SQVTM and CDR2 as ANQGSEA. CDR3 sequence: CSVGLAGTGQYF. In DNA, the CDR3 is TGCAGCGTTGGCCTAGCGGGAACGGGGCAGTACTTC.

The V and J genes are TRBV7-3 and TRBJ2-2, with 10 bases identical to TRBD2. The V gene's germline CDR1 is SGHTA and CDR2 FQGTGA. V shed 5 bases and J 7 bases; nucleotides not matched to a gene: 16. The CDR3 sequence is 18 residues long. This CDR3 reads CASSPYPTSGIVGGELFF. As DNA, the CDR3 is TGTGCCAGCAGCCCTTACCCAACTAGCGGGATCGTGGGCGGGGAGCTGTTTTTT.

J is TRBJ2-1 and V is TRBV7-2; possibly TRBD1 for D (6 bases). The CDR3 consists of 15 residues. Germline V lookup: CDR1 SGHTA, CDR2 FQGNSA. Deletions cut 11 bases from V and 4 bases from J, with 21 bases between. The CDR3 region is CALNGDGTHYNEQFF. CDR3 nucleotides: TGTGCCTTAAATGGGGACGGGACACATTACAATGAGCAGTTCTTC.

The V and J genes are TRBV7-2 and TRBJ2-2, with D unclear. The CDR3 consists of 16 residues. Trimming shortened V by 4 bases and J by 4 bases, and 16 bases separated the two germline ends. The germline CDR1 and CDR2 sequences are SGHTA and FQGNSA. CDR3 protein: CASSSSSGHPTGELFF. The CDR3 DNA is TGTGCCAGCAGCTCCTCTTCTGGCCACCCCACCGGGGAGCTGTTTTTT.

The rearrangement links TRBV19 to TRBJ1-2; 7 bases line up with TRBD1. The CDR3 totals 14 residues. Germline V gives CDR1 LNHDA, CDR2 SQIVND (reference sequence). V was pared by 5 bases and J by 8 bases, with 11 bases of the junction left unmatched. The CDR3: CASSDRDSGRGYTF. The CDR3, as DNA: TGTGCCAGTAGTGACCGGGACAGTGGAAGGGGCTACACCTTC.

The rearrangement links TRBV29-1 to TRBJ2-7, with 14 bases fitting TRBD2. The length of the CDR3 is 18 residues. The germline CDR1 and CDR2 sequences are SQVTM and ANQGSEA. V trimming: 7 bases; J trimming: 1 base; junction bases outside the gene matches: 15. The CDR3 DNA reads as TGCAGCGCCCTAGGCGGGGGACTAGCGGGAGCAACTTCCTACGAGCAGTACTTC. Translating it yields CSALGGGLAGATSYEQYF.

Regarding this clone: The same CDR3 also results from other DNA sequences found in this sample. V usage is TRBV11-2 and J usage is TRBJ2-3; D ambiguous. V lost 5 bases to trimming and J lost 5 bases, with 5 bases between them. Per the germline V gene, CDR1 is SGHAT and CDR2 is FQNNGV. This CDR3 is built from 11 residues. For the CDR3, the DNA is TGTGCCAGCAGCCTGGAAGATACGCAGTATTTT. It yields the protein CASSLEDTQYF.

This clone turned up a few times. The CDR3 end shows no conserved phenylalanine or tryptophan, and so a read error is likely. This rearrangement joins TRBV11-2 to TRBJ2-7; no reliable D call. This CDR3 contains 14 residues. CDR1 and CDR2 from the germline V gene are SGHAT and FQNNGV. V was clipped by 1 base and J by 7 bases, with 14 bases between them. The CDR3 DNA sequence: TGTGCCAGCAGCTTAGTGGTGGCGACGGGTGAGCAGTACTTA. This translates into CASSLVVATGEQYL.

This chain joins TRBV4-3 and TRBJ2-3, with 8 bases aligning to TRBD1. Trimming removed 3 bases from V and 4 bases from J; junction bases left unmatched: 9. The CDR3 has 16 amino acids. Germline CDR1 and CDR2: LGHNA and YSLEER. CDR3 in amino acids: CASSQQTGVPPDTQYF. The CDR3 nucleotides read TGCGCCAGCAGCCAGCAGACAGGGGTTCCACCAGATACGCAGTATTTT.